A single sample gave rise to the 12 T cell receptor beta chains below, sequenced in a study of T cells after yellow fever vaccination. Using its own MiXCR run on the 5' RACE reads, TCRdb lists one record per CDR3 protein. The sample consists of around 340,000 distinct CDR3 sequences, about 12% of them appearing once. The sequencing used CD4+ T cells sorted from PBMCs, collected 15 days after the yellow fever booster vaccination. The receptors derive from a man younger than 35 who received the YFV17D yellow fever vaccine.

This clonotype was detected only a few times. The CDR3 coding sequence is TGCGCCAGCAGCTCCCTCCCGACAGGCGAGCAGTACGTC. Amino acids: CASSSLPTGEQYV. J is TRBJ2-7 and V is TRBV5-1, with TRBD1 as a possible D gene (6 bases). Germline values: CDR1 SGHRS, CDR2 YFSETQ. V gave up 3 bases and J gave up 6 bases, with 13 bases separating them. The CDR3 totals 13 residues.

The chain carries TRBV20-1 and TRBJ2-1; no clear D gene. Trimming pared 0 bases from V and 9 bases from J, leaving 9 bases between. Germline CDR1 DFQATT, CDR2 SNEGSKA (reference sequence). This CDR3 contains 12 residues. CDR3 residues: CSARDSLTEQFF. The CDR3 bases are TGCAGTGCTAGAGATTCCCTTACTGAGCAGTTCTTC.

This clonotype was seen a handful of times. This chain uses TRBV10-3 with TRBJ1-6; D perhaps matches TRBD1 (5 bases). This CDR3 has 15 residues. The germline CDR1 and CDR2 sequences are ENHRY and SYGVKD. The V end was cut by 0 bases, the J end by 10 bases, with 13 bases between. Written as DNA, the CDR3 is TGTGCCATCAGTGAGTCGTTAGGGGTTTTGTCACCCCTCCACTTT. Its translation is CAISESLGVLSPLHF.

The chain carries TRBV18 and TRBJ1-6; 7 nucleotides align to TRBD1. The trim removed 5 bases at V and 14 bases at J, leaving 6 bases unmatched. Germline CDR1 reads KGHSH; CDR2 reads LQKENI. The CDR3 sequence is 12 residues long. The CDR3 DNA is TGTGCCAGCTCAACGTCGGGACAGTCCCTCCACTTT. This gives the protein CASSTSGQSLHF.

This chain links TRBV29-1 with TRBJ2-1; tentative D call: TRBD1 (6 bases). Germline values: CDR1 SQVTM, CDR2 ANQGSEA. The V end was cut by 7 bases, the J end by 6 bases, with 16 bases between. This CDR3 is built from 13 residues. The CDR3, as DNA: TGCAGCGCCAGGGGTCAATTCGGCAATGAGCAGTTCTTC. This translates into CSARGQFGNEQFF.

The genes are TRBV2 and TRBJ2-1; 7 bases map to TRBD2. This CDR3 is 15 amino acids long. Germline loops: CDR1 SNHLY, CDR2 FYNNEI. Losses at the gene ends were 4 bases for V and 5 bases for J; bases not matched to a gene: 8. CDR3 sequence reads: CASSAERGTNNEQFF. CDR3 in DNA: TGTGCCAGCAGTGCTGAGCGGGGAACCAACAATGAGCAGTTCTTC. The full variable domain, with the rest looked up from reference TRBV2 and TRBJ2-1, is EPEVTQTPSHQVTQMGQEVILRCVPISNHLYFYWYRQILGQKVEFLVSFYNNEISEKSEIFDDQFSVERPDGSNFTLKIRSTKLEDSAMYFCASSAERGTNNEQFFGPGTRLTVL.

The CDR3 DNA sequence: TGTGCCAGCAGTGTGAGGTTTGGCAGTAACACAGATACGCAGTATTTT. It encodes CASSVRFGSNTDTQYF. The V and J genes are TRBV5-4 and TRBJ2-3; D remains ambiguous. V was clipped by 5 bases and J by 2 bases, with 18 bases between them. Germline V lookup: CDR1 SGHNT, CDR2 YYREEE (reference sequence). CDR3 length equals 16 residues.

The table lists this clonotype with many counts. This rearrangement joins TRBV7-9 to TRBJ1-1; 9 bases match TRBD1. J lost 4 bases, V lost 5 bases, and 8 bases had no gene match. Germline V gene sequence: CDR1 SEHNR, CDR2 FQNEAQ (reference sequence). The CDR3 runs to 15 residues. The CDR3 loop is CASSDNRGLSTEAFF. The CDR3 DNA is TGTGCCAGCAGCGATAACAGGGGGCTGAGCACTGAAGCTTTCTTT.

This clonotype was counted only a few times. The V gene is TRBV7-2, the J gene TRBJ2-1; 8 nucleotides line up with TRBD2. Looked up from germline, CDR1 is SGHTA and CDR2 is FQGNSA. The trim removed 5 bases at V and 10 bases at J, leaving 7 bases unmatched. The CDR3 has 13 amino acids. The CDR3 DNA reads as TGTGCCAGCAGCCGTAGCGGGGCTTTGGAGCAGTTCTTC. It codes for CASSRSGALEQFF.

The chain uses TRBV7-2 and TRBJ1-5, with a possible D match to TRBD1 (6 bases). The V end was cut by 5 bases, the J end by 6 bases, with 14 bases between. The CDR3 spans 14 residues. The germline gives CDR1 SGHTA, CDR2 FQGNSA. The CDR3: CASSPYREGQPQHF. CDR3 coding DNA: TGTGCCAGCAGCCCGTACAGGGAGGGTCAGCCCCAGCATTTT.

The chain links TRBV11-3 to TRBJ2-2; 7 bases align to TRBD1. This CDR3 spans 14 amino acids. Germline values: CDR1 SGHNT, CDR2 YENEEA. V lost 2 bases and J lost 7; bases outside the gene matches: 4. CDR3 sequence: CASSLRQGNGELFF. CDR3 DNA: TGTGCCAGCAGCTTACGACAGGGTAACGGGGAGCTGTTTTTT.

The chain carries TRBV7-2 and TRBJ2-7; 7 positions agree with TRBD1. Per germline, CDR1 SGHTA and CDR2 FQGNSA. This CDR3 spans 13 amino acids. Unmatched junction bases numbered 4, after V lost 5 bases and J lost 3 bases. CDR3 protein: CASSGRDSYEQYF. The CDR3 nucleotides are TGTGCCAGCAGCGGACGGGACAGCTACGAGCAGTACTTC.